This T cell receptor beta chain derives from a study of blood T cell repertoires in COVID-19. Study-level information: Sites in the United States, Italy and Spain provided acute and convalescent COVID-19 samples. T cells, B-cell-depleted T cells, or PBMCs provided the cDNA or gDNA that served as material.

Original methodology: Amplification of reference gene primers was used by the study to estimate nucleated cell counts. Only in-frame clones appear in the TCRdb table, and some are missing; sequencing was by immunoSEQ multiplex PCR. V and J calls and clone size are those listed in that table; D and trimming were worked out from the DNA. The sample records 200,000 or so clones, about 86% being singletons. V was pared by 6 bases and J by 3 bases, with 13 bases of the junction left unmatched. Germline V lookup: CDR1 MNHEY, CDR2 SMNVEV (reference sequence). The CDR3 spans 16 residues. The V and J genes are TRBV27 and TRBJ1-1; 7 bases are shared with TRBD1. The origin of this receptor is a woman aged 30 to 39 who had recovered from COVID-19. The sample was peripheral blood. CDR3 bases: TGTGCCAGCAGATATGACAGGGCCTCCCTAGACACTGAAGCTTTCTTT. This gives the protein CASRYDRASLDTEAFF.